This T cell receptor (beta chain) was captured by sequencing in a study of spatial heterogeneity in lung cancer. Whole-study context: Each time, sequencing found more beta-chain sequences than alpha-chain sequences. A module score for T cells, taken from matched bulk RNA-seq, correlated strongly with TCR transcript counts in tumor regions. Findings of the study overall: Tumor mutation counts were tracked by expanded intratumoral alpha and beta TCR counts. Expanded TCRs classified as ubiquitous or regional were counted, and these counts tracked ubiquitous and regional nonsynonymous mutations, respectively.

This sample's time point: sample taken at primary tumor resection. No cells were sorted before sequencing. The whole RNA sequenced was extracted from tumor, nontumor lung or frozen PBMC. This clonotype was seen repeatedly, ten times or more. Its specificity is unknown. Since the library was made to target alpha chains, this beta chain is a stray read and its abundance is not meaningful. Via MiXCR, TCRdb re-called the 5' RACE reads, giving one row per CDR3 protein. The table has some 16,000 distinct CDR3 sequences, 6.5% to 8.5% seen once; the top ten hold about 20%. V lost 4 bases, J lost 0 bases, and 9 bases lay in between. The CDR3 sequence is 14 residues long. Germline V gives CDR1 KGHSY, CDR2 FQNENV.

The rearrangement uses TRBV16 and TRBJ1-2; no reliable D call. The sample here was lung tumor tissue, taken at surgery. The clonotype was recovered from a female donor with early-stage non-small cell lung cancer. The CDR3 protein is CASSPQIANYGYTF. The CDR3 bases are TGTGCCAGCAGCCCTCAAATAGCTAACTATGGCTACACCTTC.